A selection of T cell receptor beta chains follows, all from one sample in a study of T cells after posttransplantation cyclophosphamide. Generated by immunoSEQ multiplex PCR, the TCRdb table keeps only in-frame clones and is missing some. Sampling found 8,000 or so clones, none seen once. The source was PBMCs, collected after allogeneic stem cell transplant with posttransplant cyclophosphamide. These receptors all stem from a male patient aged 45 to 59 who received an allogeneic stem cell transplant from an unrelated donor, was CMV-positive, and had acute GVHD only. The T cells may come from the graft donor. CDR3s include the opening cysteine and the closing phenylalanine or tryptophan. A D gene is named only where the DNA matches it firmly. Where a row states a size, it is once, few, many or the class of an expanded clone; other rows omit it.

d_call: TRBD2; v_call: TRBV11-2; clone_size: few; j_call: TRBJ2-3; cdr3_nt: TGTGCCAGCAGCCGGACTAGCGGGAGATGGGATACGCAGTATTTT; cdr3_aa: CASSRTSGRWDTQYF
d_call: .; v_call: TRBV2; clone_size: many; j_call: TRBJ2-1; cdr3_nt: TGTGCCAGCAGTGAAGAGGTTCGGGTTGAGCAGTTCTTC; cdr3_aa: CASSEEVRVEQFF
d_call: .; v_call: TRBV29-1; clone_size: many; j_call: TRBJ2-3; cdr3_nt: TGCAGCGCCCGGACAGGCACAGATACGCAGTATTTT; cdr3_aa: CSARTGTDTQYF
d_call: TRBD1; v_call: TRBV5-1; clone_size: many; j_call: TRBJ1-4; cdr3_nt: TGCGCCAGCAGCACGGGACAGCACTTTAATGAAAAACTGTTTTTT; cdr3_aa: CASSTGQHFNEKLFF
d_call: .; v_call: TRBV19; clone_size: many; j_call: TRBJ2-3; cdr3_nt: TGTGCCAGTAGCAAAAACACAGATACGCAGTATTTT; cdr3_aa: CASSKNTDTQYF
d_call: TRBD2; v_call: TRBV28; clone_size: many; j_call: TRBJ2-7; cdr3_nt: TGTGCCAGCAGTCAGGGACTAGCGTGGGACGAGCAGTACTTC; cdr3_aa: CASSQGLAWDEQYF
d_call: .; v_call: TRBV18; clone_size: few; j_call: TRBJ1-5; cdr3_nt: TGTGCCAGCTCACCGGGCAGGAGCAATCAGCCCCAGCATTTT; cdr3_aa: CASSPGRSNQPQHF
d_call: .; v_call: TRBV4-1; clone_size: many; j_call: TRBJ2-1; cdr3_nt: TGCGCCAGCAGCCAAGGACCTTGGGGGGGCTTATACAATGAGCAGTTCTTC; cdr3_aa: CASSQGPWGGLYNEQFF
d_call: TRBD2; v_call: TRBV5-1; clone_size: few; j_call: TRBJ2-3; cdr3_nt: TGCGCCAGCAGCCGACTAGCTCGAGAGGACGCAGATACGCAGTATTTT; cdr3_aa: CASSRLAREDADTQYF
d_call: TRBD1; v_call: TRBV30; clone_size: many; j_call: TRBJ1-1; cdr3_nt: TGTGCCTGCTTTTACAGGGGGCTGAGCACTGAAGCTTTCTTT; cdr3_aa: CACFYRGLSTEAFF
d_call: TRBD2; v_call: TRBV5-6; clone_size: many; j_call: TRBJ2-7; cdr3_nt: TGTGCCAGCAGCTCCCTAGCGGGAGGTGGGTACGAGCAGTACTTC; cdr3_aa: CASSSLAGGGYEQYF
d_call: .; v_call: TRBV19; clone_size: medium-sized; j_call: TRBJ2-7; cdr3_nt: TGTGCCAGTAGCCATAGATACGAGCAGTACTTC; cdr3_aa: CASSHRYEQYF
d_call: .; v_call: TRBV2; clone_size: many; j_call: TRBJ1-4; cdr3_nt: TGTGCCAGCAGTCAACAGGGTATAGGGGAAAAACTGTTTTTT; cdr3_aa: CASSQQGIGEKLFF
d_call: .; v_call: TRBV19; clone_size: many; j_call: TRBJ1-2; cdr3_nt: TGTGCCAGTAGTATATCAGGTGATAACTATGGCTACACCTTC; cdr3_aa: CASSISGDNYGYTF
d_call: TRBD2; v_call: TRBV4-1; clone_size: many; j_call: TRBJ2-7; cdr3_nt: TGCGCCAGCAGCCAAGATTATGGGTGGCGGGAGTGGACCGAGCAGTACTTC; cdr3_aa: CASSQDYGWREWTEQYF
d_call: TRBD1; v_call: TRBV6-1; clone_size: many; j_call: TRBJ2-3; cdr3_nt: TGTGCCAGCAGTCAACCGGGACAGGGGACAGATACGCAGTATTTT; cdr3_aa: CASSQPGQGTDTQYF
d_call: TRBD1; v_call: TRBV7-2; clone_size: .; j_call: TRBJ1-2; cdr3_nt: TGTGCCAGCAGCTGGGACAGGGCCAGTGGCTACACCTTC; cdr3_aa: CASSWDRASGYTF
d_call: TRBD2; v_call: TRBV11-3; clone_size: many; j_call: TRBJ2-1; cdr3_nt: TGTGCCAGCAGCTTAGAAGGGACTACAAACAATGAGCAGTTCTTC; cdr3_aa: CASSLEGTTNNEQFF
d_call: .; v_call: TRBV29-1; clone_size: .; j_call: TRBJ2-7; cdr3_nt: TGCAGCGTTGGAGGGGGAAGCTCCTACGAGCAGTACTTC; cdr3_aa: CSVGGGSSYEQYF
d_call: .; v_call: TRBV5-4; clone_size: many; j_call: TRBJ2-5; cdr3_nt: TGTGCCAGCAGCTTGGCAACAGGGTATGGGGAGACCCAGTACTTC; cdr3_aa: CASSLATGYGETQYF
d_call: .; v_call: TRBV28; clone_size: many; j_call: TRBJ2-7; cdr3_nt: TGTGCCAGCAGTTCCTCCGGGACTCCCCCCTACGAGCAGTACTTC; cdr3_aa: CASSSSGTPPYEQYF
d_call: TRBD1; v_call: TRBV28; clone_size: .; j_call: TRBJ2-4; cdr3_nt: TGTGCCAGCAGTTCGACAGGGGTGGCCAAAAACATTCAGTACTTC; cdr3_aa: CASSSTGVAKNIQYF
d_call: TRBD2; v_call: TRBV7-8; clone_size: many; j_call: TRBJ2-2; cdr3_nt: TGTGCCAGCAGCTTAGGGTCATTGGGACTAGCGGGAGCGGGCGCCGGGGAGCTGTTTTTT; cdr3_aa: CASSLGSLGLAGAGAGELFF
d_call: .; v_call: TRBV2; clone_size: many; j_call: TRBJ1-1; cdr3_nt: TGTGCCAGCAGTGAAGGACAGAATGAAGCTTTCTTT; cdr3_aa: CASSEGQNEAFF
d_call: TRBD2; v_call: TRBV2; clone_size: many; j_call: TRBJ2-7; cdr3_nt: TGTGCCAGCAATTCCAACCTAGCGGGTGACGAGCAGTACTTC; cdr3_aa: CASNSNLAGDEQYF
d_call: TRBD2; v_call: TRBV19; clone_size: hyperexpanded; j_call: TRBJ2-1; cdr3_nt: TGTGCCAGTAGTCTCTCAGGGACTACCGACAATGAGCAGTTCTTC; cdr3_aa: CASSLSGTTDNEQFF
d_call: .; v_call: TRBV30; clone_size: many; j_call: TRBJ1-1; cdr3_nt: TGTGCCTGTTCCTACCGTGTGGCTTTCTTT; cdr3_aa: CACSYRVAFF
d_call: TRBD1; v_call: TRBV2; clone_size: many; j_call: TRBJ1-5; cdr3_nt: TGTGCCAGCAGTGAAGGGACAGGGGAAAATCAGCCCCAGCATTTT; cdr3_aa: CASSEGTGENQPQHF
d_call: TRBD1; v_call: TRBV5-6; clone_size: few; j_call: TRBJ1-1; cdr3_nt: TGTGCCAGCAGCCTGTATGACAGGGGGAACACTGAAGCTTTCTTT; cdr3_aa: CASSLYDRGNTEAFF
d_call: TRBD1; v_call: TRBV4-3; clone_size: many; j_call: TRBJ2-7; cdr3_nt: TGCGCCAGCAGCCAGGACAGGGGGCCCTACGAGCAGTACTTC; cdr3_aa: CASSQDRGPYEQYF
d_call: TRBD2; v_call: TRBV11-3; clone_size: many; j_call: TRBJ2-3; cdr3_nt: TGTGCCAGCAGCCCCTTGTACGGGGGGGTGGCAGATACGCAGTATTTT; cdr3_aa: CASSPLYGGVADTQYF
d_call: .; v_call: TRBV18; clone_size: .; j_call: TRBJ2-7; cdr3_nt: TGTGCCAGCTCAACTCCCTACGAGCAGTACTTC; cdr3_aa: CASSTPYEQYF
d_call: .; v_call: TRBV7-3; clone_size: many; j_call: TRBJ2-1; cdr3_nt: TGTGCCAGCAGTCCCACAGGCAATGAGCAGTTCTTC; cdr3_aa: CASSPTGNEQFF
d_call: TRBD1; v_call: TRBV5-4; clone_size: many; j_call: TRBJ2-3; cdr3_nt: TGTGCCAGCAGCCCCGGTGGTACAGGGGGAGGCACAGATACGCAGTATTTT; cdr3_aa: CASSPGGTGGGTDTQYF
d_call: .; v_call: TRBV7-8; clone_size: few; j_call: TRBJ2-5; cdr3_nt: TGTGCCAGCAGCTTAGGGCCCAACAACCAAGAGACCCAGTACTTC; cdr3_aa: CASSLGPNNQETQYF
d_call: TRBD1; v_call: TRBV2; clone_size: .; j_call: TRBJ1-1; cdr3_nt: TGTGCCAGCAGTGATCCCAGGGGGATGAACACTGAAGCTTTCTTT; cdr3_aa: CASSDPRGMNTEAFF
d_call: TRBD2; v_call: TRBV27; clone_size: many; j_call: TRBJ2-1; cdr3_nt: TGTGCCAGCTCGAGACTAGCGTGGGGAAATGAGCAGTTCTTC; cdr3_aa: CASSRLAWGNEQFF
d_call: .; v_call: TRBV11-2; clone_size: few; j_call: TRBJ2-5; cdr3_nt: TGTGCCAGCAGCCCCCCCGGGACACTTACAGAGACCCAGTACTTC; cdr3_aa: CASSPPGTLTETQYF
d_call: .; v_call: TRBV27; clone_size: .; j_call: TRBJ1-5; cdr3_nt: TGTGCCAGCAGCTTGGGGGGGTTTAGCAATCAGCCCCAGCATTTT; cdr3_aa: CASSLGGFSNQPQHF
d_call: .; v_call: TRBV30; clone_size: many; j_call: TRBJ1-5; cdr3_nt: TGTGCCTGGAGTGTGGAGGGGATTCAGCCCCAGCATTTT; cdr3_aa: CAWSVEGIQPQHF
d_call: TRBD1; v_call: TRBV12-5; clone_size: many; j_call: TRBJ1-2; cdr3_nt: TGTGCTAGTGGCTCGGGACAGACTAACTATGGCTACACCTTC; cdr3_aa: CASGSGQTNYGYTF
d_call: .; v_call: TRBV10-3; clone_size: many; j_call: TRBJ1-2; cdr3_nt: TGTGCCATCAGTGAGTCAAAACAGACCTATGGCTACACCTTC; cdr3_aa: CAISESKQTYGYTF
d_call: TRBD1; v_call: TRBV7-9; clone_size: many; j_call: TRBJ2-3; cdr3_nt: TGTGCCAGCAGCTGGGAGAGGACAGGGCATAGCGAATGGTATTTT; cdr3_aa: CASSWERTGHSEWYF
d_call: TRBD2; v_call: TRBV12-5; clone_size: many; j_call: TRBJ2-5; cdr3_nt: TGTGCTAGTGGTTTGGTATCGGGGGGGCTGGAGACCCAGTACTTC; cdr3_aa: CASGLVSGGLETQYF
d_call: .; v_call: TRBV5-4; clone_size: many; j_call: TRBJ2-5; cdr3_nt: TGTGCCAGCAGGGGGAGTGTGACCCAAGAGACCCAGTACTTC; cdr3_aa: CASRGSVTQETQYF
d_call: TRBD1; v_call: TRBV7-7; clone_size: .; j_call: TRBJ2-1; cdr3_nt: TGTGCTAGCAGCCCCCGGCTAGCAGGGGGTTCCTATGAGCAGTTCTTC; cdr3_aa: CASSPRLAGGSYEQFF
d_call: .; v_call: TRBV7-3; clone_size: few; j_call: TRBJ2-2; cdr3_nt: TGTGCCAGCGCCCCTCAGGGTGAAACCGGGGAGCTGTTTTTT; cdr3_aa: CASAPQGETGELFF
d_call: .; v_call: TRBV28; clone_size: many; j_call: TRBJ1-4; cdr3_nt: TGTGCCAGCAGTCCACAGCAGAGCTCTCGGGAAAAACTGTTTTTT; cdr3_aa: CASSPQQSSREKLFF
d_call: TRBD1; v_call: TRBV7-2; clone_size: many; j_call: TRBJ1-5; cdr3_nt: TGTGCCAGCAGCTTAGTCGCAGGGGGTAGCAATCAGCCCCAGCATTTT; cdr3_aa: CASSLVAGGSNQPQHF
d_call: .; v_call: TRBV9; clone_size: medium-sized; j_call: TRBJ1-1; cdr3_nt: TGTGCCAGCAGCGTAGGGCCCAATTCGGAAGCTTTCTTT; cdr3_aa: CASSVGPNSEAFF
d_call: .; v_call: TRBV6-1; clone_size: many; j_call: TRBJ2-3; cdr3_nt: TGTGCCAGCAGTGAATGGAGGACAGATACGCAGTATTTT; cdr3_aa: CASSEWRTDTQYF
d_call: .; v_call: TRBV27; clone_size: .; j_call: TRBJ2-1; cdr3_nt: TGTGCCAGCAGTTATGGGGGCACCTACAATGAGCAGTTCTTC; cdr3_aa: CASSYGGTYNEQFF